The 9 T cell receptor beta chains below all came from one sample that was sequenced in a study of CD8+ T cells in alopecia areata. As to treatment: oral pan-JAK inhibitor, 5-10 mg twice daily. RNA extraction was followed by reverse transcription into cDNA, which acted as the sequencing template. Assay: immunoSEQ multiplex PCR; the TCRdb copy retains only in-frame clones and omits some. The table includes around 200,000 clones, 45% to 75% detected once. Material: CD4+ T cells sorted from blood, obtained at week 4, from a patient treated with tofacitinib. These receptors were collected from a human donor with alopecia areata.

The V call is TRBV9, the J call TRBJ1-3, with D unresolved. Germline values: CDR1 SGDLS, CDR2 YYNGEE. The CDR3 totals 15 residues. V was shortened by 2 bases and J by 0 bases, with 9 bases between the two germline ends. CDR3 DNA: TGTGCCAGCAGCGTTAGCGATACCTCTGGAAACACCATATATTTT. This codes for CASSVSDTSGNTIYF.

The chain is built from TRBV9 and TRBJ1-1, with D possibly TRBD1 on 6 matching bases. The germline V and J ends were trimmed by 4 bases and 0 bases, with 13 bases remaining between them. The CDR3 has 15 amino acids. Germline assignment: CDR1 SGDLS and CDR2 YYNGEE. In DNA form, the CDR3 reads TGTGCCAGCAGCCCCACCCGGGACATGAACACTGAAGCTTTCTTT. This gives the protein CASSPTRDMNTEAFF.

This chain links TRBV29-1 with TRBJ2-6, with D perhaps matching TRBD2 (6 bases). V was trimmed by 5 bases and J by 1 base, leaving 15 bases between them. The CDR3 runs to 16 residues. Germline V gives CDR1 SQVTM, CDR2 ANQGSEA. CDR3 nucleotide sequence: TGCAGCGTTCTCGGACTAAGGCTGTCTGGGGCCAACGTCCTGACTTTC. Translated: CSVLGLRLSGANVLTF.

The genes are TRBV6-5 and TRBJ2-5; 7 nucleotides match TRBD2. The CDR3 has 14 residues. Trimming cost V 4 bases and J 1 base; bases outside gene matches: 3. Looked up from germline, CDR1 is MNHEY and CDR2 is SVGAGI. For the CDR3, the DNA is TGTGCCAGCAGTTCGAGCGGGGTCCAAGAGACCCAGTACTTC. Encoded protein: CASSSSGVQETQYF.

V usage is TRBV29-1 and J usage is TRBJ1-3, with TRBD1 identical over 7 bases. Germline lookup yields CDR1 SQVTM and CDR2 ANQGSEA. This CDR3 contains 17 residues. Germline trimming cut 2 bases from V and 0 bases from J; bases unmatched to any gene: 10. The CDR3 DNA sequence: TGCAGCGTTGAAACCAGGGGGTTCCTCAGCTCTGGAAACACCATATATTTT. Residues: CSVETRGFLSSGNTIYF.

The genes are TRBV25-1 and TRBJ2-7; a weak D match, TRBD1 (6 bases). Trimming removed 3 bases at V and 2 bases at J, with 11 bases between. Germline-derived CDR1 and CDR2 are MGHDK and SYGVNS. CDR3 length: 14 residues. The CDR3 is CASSEGAATYEQYF. CDR3 coding DNA: TGTGCCAGCAGTGAGGGGGCCGCTACCTACGAGCAGTACTTC.

Many counts were recorded for this clone. The chain joins TRBV7-9 to TRBJ2-4; D tentatively reads TRBD1 or TRBD2 (5 bases each). This CDR3 has 14 amino acids. Germline values: CDR1 SEHNR, CDR2 FQNEAQ (reference sequence). V dropped 4 bases and J dropped 8 bases, with 15 bases sitting between them. CDR3 coding DNA: TGTGCCAGCAGCTCCAGGGAGTCCGGTGACATTCAGTACTTC. Protein sequence: CASSSRESGDIQYF.

Remarks on this clone: In the same sample, other DNA sequences code for this CDR3. This chain connects TRBV29-1 to TRBJ2-7; D call uncertain. The CDR3 contains 10 residues. The germline V and J ends were trimmed by 0 bases and 7 bases, with 4 bases remaining between them. Germline V gene data show CDR1 as SQVTM and CDR2 as ANQGSEA. In DNA form, the CDR3 reads TGCAGCGTTGAAGAAGGGGAGCAGTACTTC. Its translation is CSVEEGEQYF.

The DNA for the CDR3 is TGTGCCAGCAGTTATTCCGGGACAGGGGGCATGGGGACCCAGTACTTC. As protein: CASSYSGTGGMGTQYF. The gene calls are TRBV6-5 and TRBJ2-5; the match to TRBD1 covers 12 bases. Germline V gene lookup returns CDR1 MNHEY and CDR2 SVGAGI. With 3 bases clipped from V and 7 bases from J, the junction kept 9 bases outside the gene matches. This CDR3 has 16 amino acids.